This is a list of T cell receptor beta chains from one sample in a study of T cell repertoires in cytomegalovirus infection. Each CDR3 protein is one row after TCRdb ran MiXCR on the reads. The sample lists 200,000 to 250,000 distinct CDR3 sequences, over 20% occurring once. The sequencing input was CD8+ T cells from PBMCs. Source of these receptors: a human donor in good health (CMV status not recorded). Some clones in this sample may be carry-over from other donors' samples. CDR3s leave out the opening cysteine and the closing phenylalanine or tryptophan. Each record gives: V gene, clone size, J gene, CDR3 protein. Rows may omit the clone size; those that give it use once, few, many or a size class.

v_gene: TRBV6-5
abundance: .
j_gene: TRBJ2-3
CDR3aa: ASSLLSGGAEDTQY

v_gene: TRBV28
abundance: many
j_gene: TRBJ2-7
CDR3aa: ASRTGQGYEQY

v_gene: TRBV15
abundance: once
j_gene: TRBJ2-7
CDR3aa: ATSEGSGSSYEQY

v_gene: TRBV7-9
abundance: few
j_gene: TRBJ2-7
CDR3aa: ASSARPEAPYEQY

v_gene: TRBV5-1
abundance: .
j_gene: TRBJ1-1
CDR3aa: ASSWGQSYPEAF

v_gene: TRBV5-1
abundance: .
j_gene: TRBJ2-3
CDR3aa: ASSLGSSLVTDTQY

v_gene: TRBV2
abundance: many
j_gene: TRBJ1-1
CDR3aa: ASSEALNDYRENTEAF

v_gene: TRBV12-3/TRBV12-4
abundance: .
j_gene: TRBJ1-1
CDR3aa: ASSLVGREAF

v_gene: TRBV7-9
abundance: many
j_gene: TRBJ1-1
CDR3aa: ASSWTDTEAF

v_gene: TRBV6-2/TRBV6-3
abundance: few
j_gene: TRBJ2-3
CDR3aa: AGAAGTTDTQY

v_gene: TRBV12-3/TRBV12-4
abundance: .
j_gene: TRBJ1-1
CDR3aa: ASSFGNMNTEAF

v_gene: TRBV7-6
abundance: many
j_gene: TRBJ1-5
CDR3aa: ASSAGQGSNQPQH

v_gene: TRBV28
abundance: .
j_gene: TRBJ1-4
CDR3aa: ASSLGATRGLF

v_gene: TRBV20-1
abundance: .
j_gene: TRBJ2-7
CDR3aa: SARSDRATYEQY

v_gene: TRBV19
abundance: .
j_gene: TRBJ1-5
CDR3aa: ASSMLSGGNQPQH

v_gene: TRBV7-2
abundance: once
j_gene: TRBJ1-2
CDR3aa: ASSLGAWDGYT

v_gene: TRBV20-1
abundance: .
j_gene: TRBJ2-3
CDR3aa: SASRDYPTDTQY

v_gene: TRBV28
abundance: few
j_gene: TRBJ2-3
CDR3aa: ASSSRTSSTDTQY

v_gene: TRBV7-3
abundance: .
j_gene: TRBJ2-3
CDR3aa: ASSLNAGSTDTQY

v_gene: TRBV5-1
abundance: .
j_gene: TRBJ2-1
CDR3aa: ASKAATYNEQF

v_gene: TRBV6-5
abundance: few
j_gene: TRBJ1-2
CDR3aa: ASSTNTGTARRGANGYT

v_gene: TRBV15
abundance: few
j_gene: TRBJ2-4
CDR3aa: ATSRSYKNIQY

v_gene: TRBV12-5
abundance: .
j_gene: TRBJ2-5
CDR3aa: ASGGDDVAQY

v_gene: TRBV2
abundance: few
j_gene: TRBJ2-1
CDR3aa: ASSEDSGGDIYNEQF

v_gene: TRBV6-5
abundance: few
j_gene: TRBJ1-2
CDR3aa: ASKRQGALMVYGYT

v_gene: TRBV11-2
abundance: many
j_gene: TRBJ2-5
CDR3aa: ASSLGLSQETQY

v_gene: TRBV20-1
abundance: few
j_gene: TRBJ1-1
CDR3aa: SARDLLGGSTEAF